The rows below give T cell receptor beta chains drawn from one sample of a study of blood T cell repertoires in COVID-19. Here immunoSEQ multiplex PCR was the method, and the copy in TCRdb shows in-frame clones only, minus some. The sample yields about 77,000 clones, roughly 78% seen once. Sequenced sample: peripheral blood. Receptors originate from a woman aged 65 to 85 with acute or convalescent COVID-19. CDR3s include the opening cysteine and the closing phenylalanine or tryptophan. D genes are given only for firm matches. Where a row states a size, it is once, few, many or the class of an expanded clone; other rows omit it.

cdr3_nt cdr3_aa v_call clone_size cdr3_length j_call d_call
TGTGCCAGCAGCTTGGCGGGTTTGGACAGGACCCTCTACGAGCAGTACTTC CASSLAGLDRTLYEQYF TRBV5-5 NA 17 TRBJ2-7 TRBD1
TGTGCCAGCTCACCTGACAGGGCTAGCACAGATACGCAGTATTTT CASSPDRASTDTQYF TRBV18 NA 15 TRBJ2-3 TRBD1
TGTGCCAGCAGTCGAGAGGTAAACTTTGGGGCCAACGTCCTGACTTTC CASSREVNFGANVLTF TRBV6-2/TRBV6-3 NA 16 TRBJ2-6 NA
TGCGCCAGCAGTGAGCCGACAGGGCAAGCTTTCTTT CASSEPTGQAFF TRBV10-2 NA 12 TRBJ1-1 TRBD1
TGTGCCAGCAGCCAAGTGACGAAACTAGCGGGGAATTTCGGTGAGCAGTTCTTC CASSQVTKLAGNFGEQFF TRBV3-1/TRBV3-2 once 18 TRBJ2-1 TRBD2
TGTGCCAGCAGCTTGTCGACAGGGGCTGGAGGGGCCAACGTCCTGACTTTC CASSLSTGAGGANVLTF TRBV3-1/TRBV3-2 few 17 TRBJ2-6 TRBD1
TGCAGCGTCGCGAACAATGAGCAGTTCTTC CSVANNEQFF TRBV29-1 few 10 TRBJ2-1 NA
TGTGCCAGCAGCTCGGGGTACGAGCAGTACTTC CASSSGYEQYF TRBV11-2 once 11 TRBJ2-7 NA
TGTGCCAGTGCGGACAGGGCCGATAATCAGCCCCAGCATTTT CASADRADNQPQHF TRBV2 NA 14 TRBJ1-5 TRBD1
TGTGCCAGCAGGCGGCAGTTGAACACTGAAGCTTTCTTT CASRRQLNTEAFF TRBV12-3/TRBV12-4 NA 13 TRBJ1-1 NA
TGCAGCGTTGGTGGGTTGGGGGCGCGGGACACTGAAGCTTTCTTT CSVGGLGARDTEAFF TRBV29-1 few 15 TRBJ1-1 NA
TGTGCCAGCAGTTTTCGCAGACTAAACTATGGCTACACCTTC CASSFRRLNYGYTF TRBV27 NA 14 TRBJ1-2 NA
TGTGCCAGCTCACCAGCCACAGGGTTGACAGAGACCCAGTACTTC CASSPATGLTETQYF TRBV18 NA 15 TRBJ2-5 NA
TGTGCCACCAGTGTTTCAGGGTATCGGGCCGGGGAGCTGTTTTTT CATSVSGYRAGELFF TRBV24-1 NA 15 TRBJ2-2 NA
TGTGCCAGCAGCCAGGAACCCTTCAGGGCTAACTATGGCTACACCTTC CASSQEPFRANYGYTF TRBV4-2 few 16 TRBJ1-2 NA
TGTGCCAGTAGTATCCCGGGACACGAAACCCTCTATGGCTACACCTTC CASSIPGHETLYGYTF TRBV19 NA 16 TRBJ1-2 NA
TGTGCCAGCAAGTTAAGAGCCTATAATTCACCCCTCCACTTT CASKLRAYNSPLHF TRBV11-2 NA 14 TRBJ1-6 NA
TGTGCCAGAAGCCCCCGGGACAGGGTCCCCTATGGCTACACCTTC CARSPRDRVPYGYTF TRBV5-3 NA 15 TRBJ1-2 TRBD1
TGTGCCAGCAGTTACCTGGGGGCTGTCGGCAATCAGCCCCAGCATTTT CASSYLGAVGNQPQHF TRBV6-5 NA 16 TRBJ1-5 NA
TGTGCCAGCTCACCTAGGGGACGGCGGGGCTATGGCTACACCTTC CASSPRGRRGYGYTF TRBV18 medium-sized 15 TRBJ1-2 NA
TGTGCCAGCAGTTCCCGGAGAGGCTGGGCCAACGTCCTGACTTTC CASSSRRGWANVLTF TRBV6-5 NA 15 TRBJ2-6 NA
TGTGCCAGCCCGGACAGGGGAAGAGCAGATACGCAGTATTTT CASPDRGRADTQYF TRBV27 NA 14 TRBJ2-3 TRBD1
TGTGCCAGTAGTATAAATGGTAGGGCAGGGGGAAACTATGGCTACACCTTC CASSINGRAGGNYGYTF TRBV19 NA 17 TRBJ1-2 TRBD1
TGTGCCAGCAGTTTATCCACAGGGTTTGGCTACACCTTC CASSLSTGFGYTF TRBV27 many 13 TRBJ1-2 NA
TGTGCCAGCTCACCAGGGAGGCAAGAGACCCAGTACTTC CASSPGRQETQYF TRBV18 once 13 TRBJ2-5 NA
TGTGCCAGCAGTTACTGGACAGGGACTGAAGCTTTCTTT CASSYWTGTEAFF TRBV6-5 NA 13 TRBJ1-1 TRBD1
TGTGCCAGCAGAAAGACTATAGGGGGGGGGCCGGCCTACGAGCAGTACTTC CASRKTIGGGPAYEQYF TRBV27 NA 17 TRBJ2-7 NA
TGTGCTAGTGGGGGGACAGGGGGCTTCTACGAGCAGTACTTC CASGGTGGFYEQYF TRBV12-5 NA 14 TRBJ2-7 TRBD1
TGTGCCAGCAGTGACGCGGGTCTGAACACTGAAGCTTTCTTT CASSDAGLNTEAFF TRBV27 NA 14 TRBJ1-1 NA
TGTGCCAGCAGTTTCTCTAGCGGGGGGGCGGAGACCCAGTACTTC CASSFSSGGAETQYF TRBV6-2/TRBV6-3 NA 15 TRBJ2-5 TRBD2
TGTGCCAGCAGCGTAGCGCAGGGGTATGGCTACACCTTC CASSVAQGYGYTF TRBV9 NA 13 TRBJ1-2 NA
TGTGCCAGCAGCTTCCGTCAGGGGGCCGTCAATGAGCAGTTCTTC CASSFRQGAVNEQFF TRBV5-4 few 15 TRBJ2-1 TRBD1
TGTGCCAGCAGATCTAGGGCAGGGGCAGGTAGCACAGATACGCAGTATTTT CASRSRAGAGSTDTQYF TRBV7-9 NA 17 TRBJ2-3 NA
TGTGCCAGCACGCGGAGCACTGAAGCTTTCTTT CASTRSTEAFF TRBV12-3/TRBV12-4 NA 11 TRBJ1-1 NA
TGTGCCAGCAGTTCCTTATCAGGGGAAATTTGGACACCCCTCCACTTT CASSSLSGEIWTPLHF TRBV6-2/TRBV6-3 NA 16 TRBJ1-6 NA
TGTGCCAGCAGTGAGATGACAGGGCTTAATTCACCCCTCCACTTT CASSEMTGLNSPLHF TRBV6-1 NA 15 TRBJ1-6 TRBD1
TGTGCCACCAATCCTCAGTTGAACACTGAAGCTTTCTTT CATNPQLNTEAFF TRBV12-3/TRBV12-4 NA 13 TRBJ1-1 NA
TGTGCCAGCAGCCCGAGGACAGGGTCGCCTCCCTCTGGGGCCAACGTCCTGACTTTC CASSPRTGSPPSGANVLTF TRBV3-1/TRBV3-2 NA 19 TRBJ2-6 TRBD1
TGTGCCAGCAGCTGGACAGGGGTTGAGACCCAGTACTTC CASSWTGVETQYF TRBV7-2 NA 13 TRBJ2-5 TRBD1
TGTGCCAGTAGTATGGGCGGGGGGCTTTGGAGCTACGAGCAGTACTTC CASSMGGGLWSYEQYF TRBV19 NA 16 TRBJ2-7 TRBD2
TGTGCCAGCAGTTCGACAGGGGATCCGATCTATGGCTACACCTTC CASSSTGDPIYGYTF TRBV27 NA 15 TRBJ1-2 TRBD1
TGTGCTAGTGGTGGACGAGCTAGCGGGGGGGCCCCTTACGAGCAGTACTTC CASGGRASGGAPYEQYF TRBV12-5 NA 17 TRBJ2-7 TRBD2
TGTGCCAGCAGCTTAATTCGGTCCTCTGGAAACACCATATATTTT CASSLIRSSGNTIYF TRBV13 NA 15 TRBJ1-3 NA
TGTGCCAGCAGCTCCCCTGACAGGCGCACCGGGGAGCTGTTTTTT CASSSPDRRTGELFF TRBV7-9 NA 15 TRBJ2-2 NA
TGTGCCAGCAGTGTCCTGACAGTTCTCTCTGGAAACACCATATATTTT CASSVLTVLSGNTIYF TRBV2 few 16 TRBJ1-3 NA